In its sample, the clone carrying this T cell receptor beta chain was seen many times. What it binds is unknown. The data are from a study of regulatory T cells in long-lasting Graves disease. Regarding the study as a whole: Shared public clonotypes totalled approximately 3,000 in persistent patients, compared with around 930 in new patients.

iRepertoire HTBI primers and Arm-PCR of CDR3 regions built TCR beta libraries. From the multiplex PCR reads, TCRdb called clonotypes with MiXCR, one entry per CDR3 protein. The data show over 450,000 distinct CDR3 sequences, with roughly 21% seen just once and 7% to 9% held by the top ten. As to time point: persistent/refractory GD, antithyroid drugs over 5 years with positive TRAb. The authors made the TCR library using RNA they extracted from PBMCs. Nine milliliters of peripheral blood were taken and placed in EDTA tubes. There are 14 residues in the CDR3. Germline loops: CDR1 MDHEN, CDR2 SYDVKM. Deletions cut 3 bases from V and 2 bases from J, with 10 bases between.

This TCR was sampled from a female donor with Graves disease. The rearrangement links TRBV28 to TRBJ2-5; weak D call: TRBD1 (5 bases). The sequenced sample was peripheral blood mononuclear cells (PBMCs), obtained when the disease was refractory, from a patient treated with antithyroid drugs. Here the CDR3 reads CASSLIGAQETQYF. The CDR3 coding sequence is TGTGCCAGCAGTTTGATTGGGGCACAAGAGACCCAGTACTTC. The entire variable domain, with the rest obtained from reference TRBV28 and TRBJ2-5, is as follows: DVKVTQSSRYLVKRTGEKVFLECVQDMDHENMFWYRQDPGLGLRLIYFSYDVKMKEKGDIPEGYSVSREKKERFSLILESASTNQTSMYLCASSLIGAQETQYFGPGTRLLVL.